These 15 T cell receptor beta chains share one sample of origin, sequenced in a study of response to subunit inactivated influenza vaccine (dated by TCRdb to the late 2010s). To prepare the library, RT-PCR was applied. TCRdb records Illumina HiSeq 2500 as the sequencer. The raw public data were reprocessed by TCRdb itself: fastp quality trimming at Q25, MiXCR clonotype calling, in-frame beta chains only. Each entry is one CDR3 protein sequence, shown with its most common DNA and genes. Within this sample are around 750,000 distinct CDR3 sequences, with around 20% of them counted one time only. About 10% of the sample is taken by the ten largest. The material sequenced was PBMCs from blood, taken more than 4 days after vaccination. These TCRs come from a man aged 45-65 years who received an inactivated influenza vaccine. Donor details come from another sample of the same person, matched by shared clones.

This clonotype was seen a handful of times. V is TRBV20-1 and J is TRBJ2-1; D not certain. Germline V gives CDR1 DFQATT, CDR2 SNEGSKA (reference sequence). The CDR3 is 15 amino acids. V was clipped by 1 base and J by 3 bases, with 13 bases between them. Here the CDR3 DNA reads TGCAGTGCTAGAGTCCGTCTAAGAGGCTACAATGAGCAGTTCTTC. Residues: CSARVRLRGYNEQFF.

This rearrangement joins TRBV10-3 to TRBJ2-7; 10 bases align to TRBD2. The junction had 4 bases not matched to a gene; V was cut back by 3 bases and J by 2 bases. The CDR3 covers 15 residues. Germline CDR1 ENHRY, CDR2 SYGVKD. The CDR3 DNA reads TGTGCCATCAGTGAACTAGCGGGAACAACCTACGAGCAGTACTTC. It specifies CAISELAGTTYEQYF.

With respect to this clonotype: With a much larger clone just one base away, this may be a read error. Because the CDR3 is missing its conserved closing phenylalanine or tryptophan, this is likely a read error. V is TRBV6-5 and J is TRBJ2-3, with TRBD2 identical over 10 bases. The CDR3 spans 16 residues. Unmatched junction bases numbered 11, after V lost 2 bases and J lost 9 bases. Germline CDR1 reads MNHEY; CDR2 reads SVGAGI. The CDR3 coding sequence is TGTGCCAGCAGTTACGGGCGAGCGGGGGGGCTAATCACGCAGTATTAT. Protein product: CASSYGRAGGLITQYY.

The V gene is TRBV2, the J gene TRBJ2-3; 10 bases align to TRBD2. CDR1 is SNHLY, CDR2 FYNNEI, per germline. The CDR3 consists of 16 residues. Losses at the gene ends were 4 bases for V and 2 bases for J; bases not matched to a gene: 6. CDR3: CASSGASGRFTDTQYF. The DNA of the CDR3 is TGTGCCAGCAGTGGGGCTAGCGGGAGATTCACAGATACGCAGTATTTT.

This CDR3 is CASSLSAGGPLTDTQYF. Here the CDR3 DNA reads TGCGCCAGCAGCCTCTCAGCGGGGGGTCCTCTCACAGATACGCAGTATTTT. V usage is TRBV5-1 and J usage is TRBJ2-3; TRBD2 aligns across 9 bases. The CDR3 extends over 17 amino acids. Trimming cost V 4 bases and J 2 bases; bases outside gene matches: 11. Germline CDR1 and CDR2: SGHRS and YFSETQ.

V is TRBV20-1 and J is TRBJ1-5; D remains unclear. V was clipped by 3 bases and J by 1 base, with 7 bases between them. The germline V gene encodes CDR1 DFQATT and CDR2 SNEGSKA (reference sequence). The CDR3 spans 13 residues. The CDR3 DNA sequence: TGCAGTGCTAGGCCGTTGAGCAATCAGCCCCAGCATTTT. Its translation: CSARPLSNQPQHF.

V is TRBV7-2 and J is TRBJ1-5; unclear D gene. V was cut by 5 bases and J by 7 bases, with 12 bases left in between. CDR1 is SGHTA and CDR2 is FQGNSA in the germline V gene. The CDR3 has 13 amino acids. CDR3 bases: TGTGCCAGCAGCCTGATCGGGGTGCAGCCCCAGCATTTT. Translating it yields CASSLIGVQPQHF.

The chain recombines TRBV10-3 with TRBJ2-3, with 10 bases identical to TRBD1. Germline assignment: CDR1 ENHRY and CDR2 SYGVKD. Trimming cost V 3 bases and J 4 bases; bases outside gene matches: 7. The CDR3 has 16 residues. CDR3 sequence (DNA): TGTGCCATCAGTGACCGGACAGGGGGGGTGGCAGATACGCAGTATTTT. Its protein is CAISDRTGGVADTQYF.

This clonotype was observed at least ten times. CDR3 bases: TGTGCCAGCAGCTCATTGACCTATCAGCCCCAGCATTTT. Translated, it gives CASSSLTYQPQHF. The gene calls are TRBV12-3 or TRBV12-4 and TRBJ1-5; the D is unclear. The CDR3 is 13 amino acids. V was shortened by 6 bases and J by 5 bases, with 11 bases between the two germline ends.

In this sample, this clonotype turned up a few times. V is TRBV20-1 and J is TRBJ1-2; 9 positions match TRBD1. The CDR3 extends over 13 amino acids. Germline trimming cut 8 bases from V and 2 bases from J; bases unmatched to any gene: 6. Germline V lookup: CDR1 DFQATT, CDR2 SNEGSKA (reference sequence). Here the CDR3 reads CSTQGQGNYGYTF. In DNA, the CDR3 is TGCAGTACCCAGGGACAGGGAAACTATGGCTACACCTTC.

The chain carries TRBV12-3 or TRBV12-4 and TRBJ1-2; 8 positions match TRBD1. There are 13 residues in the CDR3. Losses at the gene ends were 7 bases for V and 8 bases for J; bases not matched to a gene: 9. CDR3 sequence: CASTIQGAKGYTF. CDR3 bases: TGTGCCAGCACAATTCAGGGGGCGAAAGGCTACACCTTC.

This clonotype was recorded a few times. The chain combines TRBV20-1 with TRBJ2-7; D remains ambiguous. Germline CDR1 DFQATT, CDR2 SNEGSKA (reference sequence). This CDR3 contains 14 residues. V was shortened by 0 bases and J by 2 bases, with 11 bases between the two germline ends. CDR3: CSARDTWNPYEQYF. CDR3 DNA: TGCAGTGCTAGAGACACCTGGAATCCCTACGAGCAGTACTTC.

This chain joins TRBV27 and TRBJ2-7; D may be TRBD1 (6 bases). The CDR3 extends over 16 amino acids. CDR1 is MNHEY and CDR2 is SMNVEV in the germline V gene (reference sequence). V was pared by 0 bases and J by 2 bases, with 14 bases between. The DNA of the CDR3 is TGTGCCAGCAGTTTATCGTGGGACACATCCACCTACGAGCAGTACTTC. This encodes CASSLSWDTSTYEQYF.

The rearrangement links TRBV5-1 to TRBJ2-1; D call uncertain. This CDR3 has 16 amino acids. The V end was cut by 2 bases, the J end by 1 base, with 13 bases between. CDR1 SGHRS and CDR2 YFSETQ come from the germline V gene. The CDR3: CASSFGVGSSYNEQFF. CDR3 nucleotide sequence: TGCGCCAGCAGCTTCGGAGTGGGCTCGTCCTACAATGAGCAGTTCTTC. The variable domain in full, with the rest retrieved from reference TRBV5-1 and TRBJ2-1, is KAGVTQTPRYLIKTRGQQVTLSCSPISGHRSVSWYQQTPGQGLQFLFEYFSETQRNKGNFPGRFSGRQFSNSRSEMNVSTLELGDSALYLCASSFGVGSSYNEQFFGPGTRLTVL.

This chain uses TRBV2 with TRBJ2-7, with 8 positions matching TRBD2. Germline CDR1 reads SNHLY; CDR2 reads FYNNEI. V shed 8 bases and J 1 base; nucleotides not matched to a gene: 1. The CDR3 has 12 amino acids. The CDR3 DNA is TGTGCCAGCCGGGGGGGGTCCTACGAGCAGTACTTC. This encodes CASRGGSYEQYF.